These T cell receptor beta chains were read from a single sample in a study of T cell responses to AZD1222 COVID-19 vaccine. Some clones are missing from TCRdb's copy, which holds only in-frame ones; the method was immunoSEQ multiplex PCR. The sample records some 130,000 clones, about 90% being singletons. The sample was peripheral blood, taken 28 days after the second AZD1222 dose. The receptors derive from an adult who received the AZD1222 COVID-19 vaccine. CDR3s include the opening cysteine and the closing phenylalanine or tryptophan. The D gene is left open where the match is weak. For some rows the clone size is stated as once, few or many, or as a class when expanded; others skip it.

D gene: TRBD1
J gene: TRBJ1-3
V gene: TRBV6-6
clone size: .
CDR3 protein: CASSGTGPRTGNTIYF
CDR3 DNA: TGTGCCAGCAGTGGGACAGGGCCACGTACTGGAAACACCATATATTTT

D gene: .
J gene: TRBJ1-1
V gene: TRBV28
clone size: .
CDR3 protein: CASSSFWGPREAFF
CDR3 DNA: TGTGCCAGCAGCTCATTTTGGGGACCCCGTGAAGCTTTCTTT

D gene: .
J gene: TRBJ1-2
V gene: TRBV12-3/TRBV12-4
clone size: .
CDR3 protein: CASSTSGSYGYTF
CDR3 DNA: TGTGCCAGCAGTACTTCCGGGAGCTATGGCTACACCTTC

D gene: .
J gene: TRBJ1-1
V gene: TRBV11-3
clone size: .
CDR3 protein: CASSGFGNTEAFF
CDR3 DNA: TGTGCCAGCAGCGGCTTTGGGAACACTGAAGCTTTCTTT

D gene: .
J gene: TRBJ1-1
V gene: TRBV30
clone size: .
CDR3 protein: CAWSVTQVEAFF
CDR3 DNA: TGTGCCTGGAGTGTCACCCAAGTGGAAGCTTTCTTT

D gene: .
J gene: TRBJ1-1
V gene: TRBV12-3/TRBV12-4
clone size: .
CDR3 protein: CASTLGRQSEAFF
CDR3 DNA: TGTGCCAGCACCTTAGGTAGGCAGTCTGAAGCTTTCTTT

D gene: .
J gene: TRBJ2-3
V gene: TRBV29-1
clone size: .
CDR3 protein: CSVGPAGSHIDTQYF
CDR3 DNA: TGCAGCGTTGGGCCAGCGGGCAGCCACATTGATACGCAGTATTTT

D gene: TRBD2
J gene: TRBJ2-1
V gene: TRBV7-9
clone size: .
CDR3 protein: CASSFTSDYNEQFF
CDR3 DNA: TGTGCCAGCAGTTTCACTAGCGATTACAATGAGCAGTTCTTC

D gene: TRBD1
J gene: TRBJ2-5
V gene: TRBV18
clone size: .
CDR3 protein: CASSPWGQGIETQYF
CDR3 DNA: TGTGCCAGCTCACCATGGGGACAGGGTATAGAGACCCAGTACTTC

D gene: TRBD1
J gene: TRBJ2-6
V gene: TRBV7-6
clone size: .
CDR3 protein: CASSLNSDRGRSGANVLTF
CDR3 DNA: TGTGCCAGCAGCTTAAACTCGGACAGGGGGCGCTCTGGGGCCAACGTCCTGACTTTC

D gene: .
J gene: TRBJ1-2
V gene: TRBV4-3
clone size: .
CDR3 protein: CASSQVGRDYGYTF
CDR3 DNA: TGCGCCAGCAGCCAAGTGGGCCGGGACTATGGCTACACCTTC

D gene: .
J gene: TRBJ2-1
V gene: TRBV2
clone size: .
CDR3 protein: CASSVGEQFF
CDR3 DNA: TGTGCCAGCAGTGTGGGGGAGCAGTTCTTC

D gene: TRBD1
J gene: TRBJ1-1
V gene: TRBV24-1
clone size: .
CDR3 protein: CATRDRVNTEAFF
CDR3 DNA: TGTGCCACCAGGGACAGGGTGAACACTGAAGCTTTCTTT

D gene: TRBD2
J gene: TRBJ2-3
V gene: TRBV19
clone size: .
CDR3 protein: CASSSTSGSTDTQYF
CDR3 DNA: TGTGCCAGTAGTAGCACTAGCGGGAGTACAGATACGCAGTATTTT

D gene: .
J gene: TRBJ1-1
V gene: TRBV3-1/TRBV3-2
clone size: .
CDR3 protein: CASSQDLGVRGTEAFF
CDR3 DNA: TGTGCCAGCAGCCAAGATTTAGGGGTTAGAGGAACTGAAGCTTTCTTT

D gene: .
J gene: TRBJ1-2
V gene: TRBV19
clone size: once
CDR3 protein: CASSIDRPYYGYTF
CDR3 DNA: TGTGCCAGTAGTATTGACCGCCCATACTATGGCTACACCTTC

D gene: .
J gene: TRBJ2-7
V gene: TRBV7-9
clone size: once
CDR3 protein: CASSPGTVDEQYF
CDR3 DNA: TGTGCCAGCAGCCCCGGGACTGTTGACGAGCAGTACTTC

D gene: TRBD2
J gene: TRBJ2-1
V gene: TRBV30
clone size: .
CDR3 protein: CAWSPGTSEYNEQFF
CDR3 DNA: TGTGCCTGGAGTCCCGGGACTAGCGAATACAATGAGCAGTTCTTC

D gene: .
J gene: TRBJ1-2
V gene: TRBV15
clone size: .
CDR3 protein: CATSGEVGEGYTF
CDR3 DNA: TGTGCCACCAGCGGGGAGGTCGGAGAGGGCTACACCTTC

D gene: .
J gene: TRBJ1-1
V gene: TRBV2
clone size: .
CDR3 protein: CASSEVVIEAFF
CDR3 DNA: TGTGCCAGCAGTGAAGTAGTTATTGAAGCTTTCTTT

D gene: .
J gene: TRBJ2-3
V gene: TRBV4-2
clone size: .
CDR3 protein: CASSQAGPARARGDTQYF
CDR3 DNA: TGTGCCAGCAGCCAAGCTGGCCCCGCGCGGGCCCGGGGAGATACGCAGTATTTT

D gene: .
J gene: TRBJ1-1
V gene: TRBV2
clone size: .
CDR3 protein: CASSVRGIGTEAFF
CDR3 DNA: TGTGCCAGCAGTGTCCGGGGAATTGGAACTGAAGCTTTCTTT

D gene: .
J gene: TRBJ1-3
V gene: TRBV3-1/TRBV3-2
clone size: .
CDR3 protein: CASSRYAGNTIYF
CDR3 DNA: TGTGCCAGCAGCCGGTATGCGGGAAACACCATATATTTT

D gene: .
J gene: TRBJ1-2
V gene: TRBV5-1
clone size: .
CDR3 protein: CASSLVLGTENYGYTF
CDR3 DNA: TGCGCCAGCAGCTTGGTTCTTGGGACCGAGAACTATGGCTACACCTTC

D gene: TRBD1
J gene: TRBJ1-1
V gene: TRBV29-1
clone size: .
CDR3 protein: CSVGGIGTGSTEAFF
CDR3 DNA: TGCAGCGTTGGGGGTATTGGGACAGGGTCCACTGAAGCTTTCTTT

D gene: .
J gene: TRBJ2-2
V gene: TRBV24-1
clone size: .
CDR3 protein: CATSDLSGNGELFF
CDR3 DNA: TGTGCCACCAGTGATTTGTCAGGGAACGGGGAGCTGTTTTTT

D gene: TRBD2
J gene: TRBJ2-2
V gene: TRBV15
clone size: .
CDR3 protein: CATSRGEGGELFF
CDR3 DNA: TGTGCCACCAGCCGAGGGGAGGGCGGGGAGCTGTTTTTT

D gene: TRBD1
J gene: TRBJ1-3
V gene: TRBV19
clone size: .
CDR3 protein: CASSRTGNGNTIYF
CDR3 DNA: TGTGCCAGTAGTAGGACAGGGAATGGAAACACCATATATTTT

D gene: .
J gene: TRBJ1-5
V gene: TRBV6-1
clone size: .
CDR3 protein: CASSEKGTDYSNQPQHF
CDR3 DNA: TGTGCCAGCAGTGAAAAGGGAACAGACTATAGCAATCAGCCCCAGCATTTT

D gene: TRBD1
J gene: TRBJ2-3
V gene: TRBV24-1
clone size: .
CDR3 protein: CATSDVTGTGADTQYF
CDR3 DNA: TGTGCCACCAGTGATGTTACCGGGACAGGGGCAGATACGCAGTATTTT

D gene: .
J gene: TRBJ1-2
V gene: TRBV27
clone size: .
CDR3 protein: CASSLFSAPNYGYTF
CDR3 DNA: TGTGCCAGCAGTTTATTCTCTGCCCCTAACTATGGCTACACCTTC

D gene: TRBD1
J gene: TRBJ1-6
V gene: TRBV7-6
clone size: few
CDR3 protein: CASSPTGAGSYNSPLHF
CDR3 DNA: TGTGCCAGCAGCCCTACAGGGGCAGGGTCCTATAATTCACCCCTCCACTTT

D gene: TRBD2
J gene: TRBJ2-7
V gene: TRBV2
clone size: once
CDR3 protein: CASSDLTSGVEQYF
CDR3 DNA: TGTGCCAGCAGTGACCTGACTAGCGGGGTCGAGCAGTACTTC

D gene: .
J gene: TRBJ1-2
V gene: TRBV7-9
clone size: once
CDR3 protein: CASSLVAAGEGYTF
CDR3 DNA: TGTGCCAGCAGCTTAGTGGCGGCAGGGGAGGGCTACACCTTC

D gene: TRBD1
J gene: TRBJ2-7
V gene: TRBV28
clone size: .
CDR3 protein: CASRTGQGYEQYF
CDR3 DNA: TGTGCCAGCAGAACGGGACAGGGGTACGAGCAGTACTTC

D gene: .
J gene: TRBJ2-7
V gene: TRBV2
clone size: few
CDR3 protein: CASSVSSVEKTYEQYF
CDR3 DNA: TGTGCCAGCAGTGTGAGTAGCGTGGAGAAAACCTACGAGCAGTACTTC

D gene: .
J gene: TRBJ1-4
V gene: TRBV7-2
clone size: once
CDR3 protein: CASSQRGEKLFF
CDR3 DNA: TGTGCCAGCAGCCAGAGGGGTGAAAAACTGTTTTTT

D gene: .
J gene: TRBJ2-2
V gene: TRBV7-8
clone size: .
CDR3 protein: CASSSSGTGELFF
CDR3 DNA: TGTGCCAGCAGCTCCTCAGGGACCGGGGAGCTGTTTTTT

D gene: .
J gene: TRBJ2-2
V gene: TRBV9
clone size: .
CDR3 protein: CASSVNLGQSANTGELFF
CDR3 DNA: TGTGCCAGCAGCGTAAACCTGGGACAATCAGCGAACACCGGGGAGCTGTTTTTT

D gene: TRBD2
J gene: TRBJ2-1
V gene: TRBV19
clone size: .
CDR3 protein: CASSRTSGTGEQFF
CDR3 DNA: TGTGCCAGTAGTCGGACTAGCGGGACGGGCGAGCAGTTCTTC

D gene: TRBD2
J gene: TRBJ2-1
V gene: TRBV18
clone size: .
CDR3 protein: CASRTSADEQFF
CDR3 DNA: TGTGCCAGCCGGACTAGCGCGGATGAGCAGTTCTTC

D gene: .
J gene: TRBJ1-2
V gene: TRBV28
clone size: .
CDR3 protein: CASSAQGNNYGYTF
CDR3 DNA: TGTGCCAGCAGTGCCCAGGGTAATAACTATGGCTACACCTTC

D gene: .
J gene: TRBJ2-5
V gene: TRBV6-5
clone size: .
CDR3 protein: CASRSGDQETQYF
CDR3 DNA: TGTGCCAGCAGGTCTGGGGACCAAGAGACCCAGTACTTC

D gene: .
J gene: TRBJ1-2
V gene: TRBV30
clone size: .
CDR3 protein: CAWSLNYGYTF
CDR3 DNA: TGTGCCTGGAGCCTTAACTATGGCTACACCTTC

D gene: TRBD2
J gene: TRBJ2-7
V gene: TRBV2
clone size: once
CDR3 protein: CASSGDTSGKGPEQYF
CDR3 DNA: TGTGCCAGCAGTGGGGACACTAGCGGGAAGGGGCCGGAGCAGTACTTC

D gene: TRBD2
J gene: TRBJ2-1
V gene: TRBV4-2
clone size: .
CDR3 protein: CASSQELTSGRQTNEQFF
CDR3 DNA: TGTGCCAGCAGCCAAGAGTTGACTAGCGGGAGGCAGACCAATGAGCAGTTCTTC

D gene: TRBD2
J gene: TRBJ2-7
V gene: TRBV6-5
clone size: .
CDR3 protein: CASFRLAGVVTEQYF
CDR3 DNA: TGTGCCAGCTTCCGGCTAGCGGGAGTTGTAACAGAGCAGTACTTC

D gene: .
J gene: TRBJ1-5
V gene: TRBV29-1
clone size: .
CDR3 protein: CSVGGENQPQHF
CDR3 DNA: TGCAGCGTTGGGGGAGAGAATCAGCCCCAGCATTTT

D gene: .
J gene: TRBJ1-2
V gene: TRBV28
clone size: .
CDR3 protein: CASRLAGRYGYTF
CDR3 DNA: TGTGCCAGCAGGCTCGCAGGGCGCTATGGCTACACCTTC

D gene: TRBD1
J gene: TRBJ2-7
V gene: TRBV5-1
clone size: .
CDR3 protein: CASSPRTGGLYEQYF
CDR3 DNA: TGCGCCAGCAGCCCCCGGACAGGGGGCTTGTACGAGCAGTACTTC

D gene: .
J gene: TRBJ1-2
V gene: TRBV11-2
clone size: few
CDR3 protein: CASSFGGTHGYTF
CDR3 DNA: TGTGCCAGCAGCTTTGGGGGGACCCATGGCTACACCTTC

D gene: TRBD2
J gene: TRBJ2-2
V gene: TRBV24-1
clone size: .
CDR3 protein: CATLETSGRGELFF
CDR3 DNA: TGTGCCACCTTGGAGACTAGCGGCCGCGGGGAGCTGTTTTTT

D gene: TRBD1
J gene: TRBJ2-1
V gene: TRBV10-3
clone size: .
CDR3 protein: CAISADRGSYNEQFF
CDR3 DNA: TGTGCCATCAGTGCCGACAGGGGGTCTTACAATGAGCAGTTCTTC

D gene: .
J gene: TRBJ1-2
V gene: TRBV9
clone size: .
CDR3 protein: CASSSDVRENGYTF
CDR3 DNA: TGTGCCAGCAGCTCCGACGTAAGGGAGAATGGCTACACCTTC

D gene: TRBD2
J gene: TRBJ2-2
V gene: TRBV7-3
clone size: .
CDR3 protein: CASSPTGTRNAGELFF
CDR3 DNA: TGTGCCAGCAGCCCCACCGGGACTAGAAACGCCGGGGAGCTGTTTTTT